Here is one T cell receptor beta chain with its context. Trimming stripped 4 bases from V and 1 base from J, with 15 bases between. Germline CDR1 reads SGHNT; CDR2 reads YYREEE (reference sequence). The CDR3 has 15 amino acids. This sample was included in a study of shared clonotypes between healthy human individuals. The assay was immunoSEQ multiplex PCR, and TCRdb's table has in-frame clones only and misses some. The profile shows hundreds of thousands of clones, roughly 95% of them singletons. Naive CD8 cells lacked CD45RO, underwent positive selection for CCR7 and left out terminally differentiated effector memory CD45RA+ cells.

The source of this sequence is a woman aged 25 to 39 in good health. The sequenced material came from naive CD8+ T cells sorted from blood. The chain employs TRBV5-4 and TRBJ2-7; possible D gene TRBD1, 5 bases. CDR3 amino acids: CASSQEQALSYEQYF. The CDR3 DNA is TGTGCCAGCAGCCAGGAACAGGCGCTATCCTACGAGCAGTACTTC.